The 32 T cell receptor beta chains presented below share a single source sample, sequenced in a study of control samples from healthy donors and cancer patients. Data came from immunoSEQ multiplex PCR; TCRdb stores just in-frame clones and leaves some out. The sample comprises 90,000 or so clones, roughly 89% of which are singletons, and 9.5% to 10% rests with the top ten. Sequenced: PBMCs. All receptors derive from a woman aged 50 to 60 with colorectal cancer.

This chain connects TRBV7-3 to TRBJ2-5; the match to TRBD1 covers 7 bases. J was trimmed by 0 bases and V by 5 bases; bases with no gene match: 6. Germline V gene lookup returns CDR1 SGHTA and CDR2 FQGTGA. The CDR3 extends over 15 amino acids. CDR3 nucleotides: TGTGCCAGCAGCCCCGGGGACAGAAACCAAGAGACCCAGTACTTC. Encoded protein: CASSPGDRNQETQYF. The full variable domain, in which reference TRBV7-3 and TRBJ2-5 provide the parts outside the CDR3, is GAGVSQTPSNKVTEKGKYVELRCDPISGHTALYWYRQSLGQGPEFLIYFQGTGAADDSGLPNDRFFAVRPEGSVSTLKIQRTERGDSAVYLCASSPGDRNQETQYFGPGTRLLVL.

J is TRBJ2-5 and V is TRBV18, with 10 positions matching TRBD2. This CDR3 has 17 residues. V lost 2 bases and J lost 5; bases outside the gene matches: 11. The germline gives CDR1 KGHSH, CDR2 LQKENI. The CDR3 nucleotides read TGTGCCAGCTCACCATCGGCCAGCGGGGGGGCCTCGGAGACCCAGTACTTC. Residues: CASSPSASGGASETQYF. Full variable domain (rest looked up from reference TRBV18 and TRBJ2-5): NAGVMQNPRHLVRRRGQEARLRCSPMKGHSHVYWYRQLPEEGLKFMVYLQKENIIDESGMPKERFSAEFPKEGPSILRIQQVVRGDSAAYFCASSPSASGGASETQYFGPGTRLLVL.

The rearrangement uses TRBV6-5 and TRBJ2-4; D unresolved. Germline CDR1 and CDR2: MNHEY and SVGAGI. The V end lost 6 bases, the J end lost 2 bases, and 11 bases lay between the germline ends. The CDR3 has 14 amino acids. CDR3 region: CASSSDPTKNIQYF. The DNA of the CDR3 is TGTGCCAGCAGCTCAGATCCTACCAAAAACATTCAGTACTTC.

CDR3: CASSLPRGNGETQYF. As DNA, the CDR3 is TGTGCCAGTAGTCTACCACGGGGCAATGGGGAGACCCAGTACTTC. The genes are TRBV19 and TRBJ2-5; D may be TRBD1 or TRBD2 (5 bases each). The CDR3 is 15 residues long. Germline assignment: CDR1 LNHDA and CDR2 SQIVND (reference sequence). The germline V and J ends were trimmed by 5 bases and 5 bases, with 18 bases remaining between them.

This clone was counted a few times. V and J are TRBV5-1 and TRBJ1-2; 8 bases agree with TRBD1. This CDR3 contains 13 residues. Trimming cost V 3 bases and J 7 bases; bases outside gene matches: 5. The germline gives CDR1 SGHRS, CDR2 YFSETQ. The CDR3 DNA reads as TGCGCCAGCAGCTACGGGACAGGTGGTGGCTACACCTTC. It is translated as CASSYGTGGGYTF.

This clone has more than one count but fewer than ten. This chain joins TRBV30 and TRBJ1-5; tentatively, D is TRBD1 (5 bases). V was pared by 5 bases and J by 0 bases, with 11 bases between. The CDR3 loop spans 14 amino acids. Germline-derived CDR1 and CDR2 are GTSNPN and SVGIG (reference sequence). The CDR3 reads CAWGTTASNQPQHF. The DNA of the CDR3 is TGTGCCTGGGGGACGACGGCTAGCAATCAGCCCCAGCATTTT. Full variable domain (outside the CDR3, taken from reference TRBV30 and TRBJ1-5): SQTIHQWPATLVQPVGSPLSLECTVEGTSNPNLYWYRQAAGRGLQLLFYSVGIGQISSEVPQNLSASRPQDRQFILSSKKLLLSDSGFYLCAWGTTASNQPQHFGDGTRLSIL.

The V and J genes are TRBV5-8 and TRBJ1-3; D gene uncertain. This CDR3 has 14 residues. The V gene lost 4 bases and the J gene lost 4 bases, with 12 bases spanning the gap. In germline, CDR1 is SGHTS, CDR2 YDEGEE. CDR3 loop: CASSLEGLGNTIYF. The DNA of the CDR3 is TGTGCCAGCAGCCTGGAAGGGTTAGGAAACACCATATATTTT.

The chain has TRBV6-5 and TRBJ1-5; the D gene is possibly TRBD1 (5 bases). The ends were cut back, 5 bases at V and 1 base at J, with 9 bases in the middle. CDR3 size: 14 residues. Germline values: CDR1 MNHEY, CDR2 SVGAGI. The CDR3 region is CASSIDRSNQPQHF. CDR3 nucleotides: TGTGCCAGCAGTATTGACAGAAGCAATCAGCCCCAGCATTTT.

The genes are TRBV6-6 and TRBJ2-1, with D unresolved. V was clipped by 6 bases and J by 0 bases, with 12 bases between them. Germline V gene data show CDR1 as MNHNY and CDR2 as SVGAGI (reference sequence). This CDR3 has 15 amino acids. CDR3 sequence (DNA): TGTGCCAGCAGCAACGACGGTGGCTCCTACAATGAGCAGTTCTTC. This encodes CASSNDGGSYNEQFF.

The rearrangement links TRBV9 to TRBJ2-1; 11 bases align to TRBD2. CDR3 length: 15 amino acids. Looked up from germline, CDR1 is SGDLS and CDR2 is YYNGEE. J was trimmed by 3 bases and V by 4 bases; bases with no gene match: 3. CDR3 sequence (DNA): TGTGCCAGCAGCACGACTAGCGGGAACTACAATGAGCAGTTCTTC. It codes for CASSTTSGNYNEQFF.

This clone was observed once. V and J are TRBV6-4 and TRBJ2-1; TRBD2 aligns across 7 bases. V lost 5 bases to trimming and J lost 6 bases; unmatched junction nucleotides: 16. Germline V CDR1 and CDR2: MRHNA, SNTAGT. The CDR3 covers 17 residues. The CDR3 here is CASSQALGLLRRNEQFF. CDR3 coding DNA: TGTGCCAGCAGTCAAGCTTTGGGACTACTACGGCGCAATGAGCAGTTCTTC.

V and J are TRBV4-2 and TRBJ1-1; D is ambiguous. The germline V and J ends were trimmed by 2 bases and 0 bases, with 10 bases remaining between them. The CDR3 loop spans 15 amino acids. Germline V gene sequence: CDR1 LGHNA, CDR2 YNFKEQ. The CDR3 region has the DNA TGTGCCAGCAGCCAAAACCTGAACATGAACACTGAAGCTTTCTTT. Its protein product is CASSQNLNMNTEAFF.

This clone turned up a few times. V usage is TRBV9 and J usage is TRBJ1-2; no clear D. V lost 0 bases and J 1 base, leaving 13 bases between the germline ends. The CDR3 consists of 16 residues. The germline V gene encodes CDR1 SGDLS and CDR2 YYNGEE. CDR3 loop: CASSVAPGELNYGYTF. The CDR3 nucleotides read TGTGCCAGCAGCGTAGCCCCCGGGGAGCTTAACTATGGCTACACCTTC.

The chain is built from TRBV6-2 or TRBV6-3 and TRBJ1-6; D is perhaps TRBD1 (5 bases). CDR1 and CDR2 from the germline V gene are MNHEY and SVGEGT. The CDR3 runs 14 residues. V was shortened by 4 bases and J by 10 bases, with 14 bases between the two germline ends. CDR3: CASSFGLRGSPLHF. In DNA form, the CDR3 reads TGTGCCAGCAGTTTTGGGTTAAGGGGATCACCCCTCCACTTT.

CDR3 sequence (DNA): TGTGCCAGCAGCTTAGTCAGCGGGAGCACTGAAGCTTTCTTT. It is translated as CASSLVSGSTEAFF. The chain joins TRBV13 to TRBJ1-1, with D unclear. Per germline, CDR1 PRHDT and CDR2 FYEKMQ (reference sequence). The CDR3 spans 14 residues. Deletions cut 1 base from V and 4 bases from J, with 10 bases between.

On this clone itself: The junction does not match germline at one end; this may be a read error. The chain links TRBV2 to TRBJ1-5; unclear D gene. This CDR3 has 15 residues. The germline V gene has CDR1 SNHLY and CDR2 FYNNEI. CDR3 in amino acids: CACSPRADSNQPQHF. The CDR3 DNA follows: TGTGCCTGCAGCCCACGGGCTGATAGCAATCAGCCCCAGCATTTT. The whole variable domain, remainder taken from reference TRBV2 and TRBJ1-5, is EPEVTQTPSHQVTQMGQEVILRCVPISNHLYFYWYRQILGQKVEFLVSFYNNEISEKSEIFDDQFSVERPDGSNFTLKIRSTKLEDSAMYFCACSPRADSNQPQHFGDGTRLSIL.

J is TRBJ1-1 and V is TRBV3-1 (or the pseudogene TRBV3-2); D is possibly TRBD1 (5 bases). The CDR3 loop spans 13 amino acids. Trimming cost V 5 bases and J 2 bases, with 9 bases left between them. The V gene's germline CDR1 is LGHDT and CDR2 YNNKEL (reference sequence). Written as DNA, the CDR3 is TGTGCCAGCAGCTTCAGGGCTAACACTGAAGCTTTCTTT. Its protein product is CASSFRANTEAFF.

The chain uses TRBV2 and TRBJ2-7, with 10 bases matching TRBD2. V lost 4 bases to trimming and J lost 10 bases; unmatched junction nucleotides: 7. Germline V gene data show CDR1 as SNHLY and CDR2 as FYNNEI. The CDR3 contains 13 residues. Written as DNA, the CDR3 is TGTGCCAGCAGTGCCCGGACTAGCGGCGAACAGTACGTC. This sequence encodes CASSARTSGEQYV.

This chain uses TRBV6-5 with TRBJ1-6, with a tentative D call TRBD1 (5 bases). The CDR3 loop spans 15 amino acids. Germline assignment: CDR1 MNHEY and CDR2 SVGAGI. V lost 8 bases and J 7 bases, leaving 18 bases between the germline ends. In DNA, the CDR3 is TGTGCCAGCGCCCTTCGGGGGGTAGCCAATTCACCCCTCCACTTT. This translates into CASALRGVANSPLHF.

J is TRBJ1-6 and V is TRBV7-2, with TRBD1 as a possible D gene (5 bases). The germline V and J ends were trimmed by 0 bases and 13 bases, with 7 bases remaining between them. Germline V gene lookup returns CDR1 SGHTA and CDR2 FQGNSA. The CDR3 has 12 amino acids. DNA for the CDR3: TGTGCCAGCAGCTTAGCGGGGGGGCCCCTCCACTTT. It specifies CASSLAGGPLHF.

In this sample, this clone turned up once. The J gene is TRBJ1-6, the V gene TRBV6-2 or TRBV6-3; 8 bases are shared with TRBD1. V was clipped by 6 bases and J by 8 bases; unmatched bases: 3. This CDR3 is built from 13 residues. CDR1 MNHEY and CDR2 SVGEGT come from the germline V gene. CDR3 residues: CASSGQGYSPLHF. CDR3 sequence (DNA): TGTGCCAGCAGCGGACAGGGTTATTCACCCCTCCACTTT.

J is TRBJ1-6 and V is TRBV4-3; D gene unclear. Germline CDR1 reads LGHNA; CDR2 reads YSLEER. This CDR3 has 17 residues. The V end was cut by 0 bases, the J end by 10 bases, with 19 bases between. The CDR3 here is CASSQDHRAIGRSPLHF. CDR3 DNA: TGCGCCAGCAGCCAAGACCATAGGGCCATAGGACGGTCACCCCTCCACTTT.

J is TRBJ2-5 and V is TRBV18; D is undetermined. This CDR3 has 14 amino acids. Germline loops: CDR1 KGHSH, CDR2 LQKENI. The V end lost 2 bases, the J end lost 3 bases, and 10 bases lay between the germline ends. The CDR3 loop is CASSPSIREETQYF. CDR3 bases: TGTGCCAGCTCACCATCTATCAGAGAAGAGACCCAGTACTTC.

The chain employs TRBV12-3 or TRBV12-4 and TRBJ1-5, with D unresolved. Trimming pared 2 bases from V and 6 bases from J, leaving 8 bases between. The CDR3 has 13 residues. The CDR3 is CASSLKEGQPQHF. Written as DNA, the CDR3 is TGTGCCAGCAGTTTAAAAGAGGGTCAGCCCCAGCATTTT.

V is TRBV6-5 and J is TRBJ2-1; a weak D match, TRBD2 (6 bases). This CDR3 is built from 14 residues. V was trimmed by 0 bases and J by 8 bases, leaving 11 bases between them. CDR1 is MNHEY, CDR2 SVGAGI, per germline. The CDR3 sequence: CASSYSGGVHEQFF. The CDR3 DNA reads as TGTGCCAGCAGTTACTCAGGAGGGGTCCATGAGCAGTTCTTC.

CDR3 sequence (DNA): TGTGCCAGCACCAATCCTAGGGGGCCCCAGCATTTT. This encodes CASTNPRGPQHF. J is TRBJ1-5 and V is TRBV28; TRBD1 is a possible D gene (5 bases). This CDR3 spans 12 amino acids. Germline V gene data show CDR1 as MDHEN and CDR2 as SYDVKM. V was cut by 7 bases and J by 9 bases, with 13 bases left in between.

The rearrangement uses TRBV6-1 and TRBJ1-3; unclear D gene. The CDR3 sequence is 14 residues long. The germline CDR1 and CDR2 sequences are MNHNS and SASEGT. V was shortened by 8 bases and J by 0 bases, with 11 bases between the two germline ends. CDR3 amino acids: CASLPGSSGNTIYF. CDR3 nucleotides: TGTGCCAGCCTACCGGGTAGCTCTGGAAACACCATATATTTT.

This chain links TRBV5-1 with TRBJ2-1; D call uncertain. This CDR3 region has 13 residues. Per germline, CDR1 SGHRS and CDR2 YFSETQ. V lost 0 bases and J lost 5, with 6 bases in between. The CDR3 region has the DNA TGCGCCAGCAGCTTGGCTGCACACAATGAGCAGTTCTTC. Encoded protein: CASSLAAHNEQFF.

The gene calls are TRBV5-1 and TRBJ1-3; 9 positions match TRBD1. CDR3 length: 15 amino acids. Per the germline V gene, CDR1 is SGHRS and CDR2 is YFSETQ. Trimming removed 4 bases from V and 1 base from J; junction bases left unmatched: 3. The CDR3 spells CASSLGTGSGNTIYF. As DNA, the CDR3 is TGCGCCAGCAGCCTAGGGACAGGGTCTGGAAACACCATATATTTT.

The chain couples TRBV19 to TRBJ1-5; TRBD1 matches 7 bases. Germline trimming cut 7 bases from V and 6 bases from J; bases unmatched to any gene: 9. CDR3 length: 14 amino acids. Germline-derived CDR1 and CDR2 are LNHDA and SQIVND (reference sequence). CDR3 nucleotide sequence: TGTGCCAGTACCGACGGGACAGTCAGTCAGCCCCAGCATTTT. Its protein is CASTDGTVSQPQHF.

The chain carries TRBV3-1 (or the pseudogene TRBV3-2) and TRBJ2-3, with 7 positions matching TRBD1. This CDR3 is built from 17 residues. Per germline, CDR1 LGHDT and CDR2 YNNKEL (reference sequence). V was clipped by 3 bases and J by 0 bases; unmatched bases: 9. This CDR3 reads CASSHWGNRGSTDTQYF. In nucleotides, the CDR3 is TGTGCCAGCAGCCACTGGGGTAACAGGGGAAGCACAGATACGCAGTATTTT.

The chain carries TRBV11-2 and TRBJ2-7; D might be TRBD1 (5 bases). In germline, CDR1 is SGHAT, CDR2 FQNNGV. V was shortened by 4 bases and J by 3 bases, with 13 bases between the two germline ends. There are 14 residues in the CDR3. CDR3 in amino acids: CASSSFRVNYEQYV. Written as DNA, the CDR3 is TGTGCCAGCAGCTCTTTCAGGGTGAACTACGAGCAGTACGTC.